The rows below give T cell receptor beta chains drawn from one sample of a study of CD8 T cells in ankylosing spondylitis. TCRdb independently ran MiXCR on the 5' RACE reads; one entry per CDR3 protein. The table includes under 400,000 distinct CDR3 sequences, 9.5% to 13% detected once. Sequencing used blood, either unsorted or a sorted T cell fraction (not recorded which). The receptors come from a female donor with ankylosing spondylitis or in good health (not recorded which). CDR3s include the opening cysteine and the closing phenylalanine or tryptophan. A D gene is named only where the DNA matches it firmly. Size values are once, few and many counts, or a class for expanded clones, and some rows have none.

abundance: few; j_gene: TRBJ2-5; v_gene: TRBV28; d_gene: NA; CDR3nt: TGTGCCAGCAGTAAGAGGTCGTGGCAGGCGCAAGAGACCCAGTACTTC; CDR3aa: CASSKRSWQAQETQYF
abundance: many; j_gene: TRBJ1-1; v_gene: TRBV6-2/TRBV6-3; d_gene: NA; CDR3nt: TGTGCCAGCAGTTACTCGACTAGACTATTGAACACTGAAGCTTTCTTT; CDR3aa: CASSYSTRLLNTEAFF
abundance: NA; j_gene: TRBJ2-1; v_gene: TRBV5-5; d_gene: TRBD2; CDR3nt: TGTGCCAGCAGCTTGATTACGAGCGGGAGCTCCTACAATGAGCAGTTCTTC; CDR3aa: CASSLITSGSSYNEQFF
abundance: many; j_gene: TRBJ2-7; v_gene: TRBV11-2; d_gene: NA; CDR3nt: TGTGCCAGCAGCCAAAGGGGAAAGCGGAGAAACCACGCCTACGAGCAGTACTTC; CDR3aa: CASSQRGKRRNHAYEQYF
abundance: many; j_gene: TRBJ2-7; v_gene: TRBV20-1; d_gene: TRBD2; CDR3nt: TGCAGTGCCCAATCCACGACTAGCGGGGGCTACGAGCAGTACTTC; CDR3aa: CSAQSTTSGGYEQYF
abundance: NA; j_gene: TRBJ2-1; v_gene: TRBV6-2/TRBV6-3; d_gene: TRBD2; CDR3nt: TGTGCCAGCAGTGGGACTAGCGGGAGACGATCCTACAATGAGCATTTCTTC; CDR3aa: CASSGTSGRRSYNEHFF
abundance: many; j_gene: TRBJ2-5; v_gene: TRBV7-2; d_gene: TRBD2; CDR3nt: TGTGCCAGCAGCTTTACTAGCGGGAGTGGAGAGACCCAGTACTTC; CDR3aa: CASSFTSGSGETQYF
abundance: many; j_gene: TRBJ2-1; v_gene: TRBV5-1; d_gene: TRBD2; CDR3nt: TGCGCCAGCACTAGCGGGGGGGCGACCTACAATGAGCAGTTCTTC; CDR3aa: CASTSGGATYNEQFF
abundance: many; j_gene: TRBJ2-7; v_gene: TRBV20-1; d_gene: NA; CDR3nt: TGCAGTGCTACCCCCTCACGGGGCTCCTACGAGCAGTACTTC; CDR3aa: CSATPSRGSYEQYF
abundance: many; j_gene: TRBJ1-3; v_gene: TRBV6-5; d_gene: NA; CDR3nt: TGTGCCAGCAGTTATTCGATACCCGGGTATGGAAACACCATATATTTT; CDR3aa: CASSYSIPGYGNTIYF
abundance: NA; j_gene: TRBJ2-2; v_gene: TRBV20-1; d_gene: NA; CDR3nt: TGCAGTGCTAGAGGGGACTGGGGGCGTATCGGGGAGCTGTTTTTT; CDR3aa: CSARGDWGRIGELFF
abundance: few; j_gene: TRBJ2-7; v_gene: TRBV9; d_gene: NA; CDR3nt: TGTGCCAGCAGCGTAGACGGATCCTACGAGCAGTACTTC; CDR3aa: CASSVDGSYEQYF
abundance: few; j_gene: TRBJ2-5; v_gene: TRBV3-1; d_gene: TRBD1; CDR3nt: TGTGCCAGCAGCCCTCGGGACAGGGAAGAGACCCAGTACTTC; CDR3aa: CASSPRDREETQYF
abundance: few; j_gene: TRBJ1-5; v_gene: TRBV5-1; d_gene: TRBD1; CDR3nt: TGCGCCAGCAGCACCGGGACAGGGAATAGCAATCAGCCCCAGCATTTT; CDR3aa: CASSTGTGNSNQPQHF
abundance: many; j_gene: TRBJ2-7; v_gene: TRBV12-3/TRBV12-4; d_gene: TRBD1; CDR3nt: TGTGCCAGCAGTTTTAAACAGGGGCAAGACGAGCAGTACTTC; CDR3aa: CASSFKQGQDEQYF
abundance: few; j_gene: TRBJ2-1; v_gene: TRBV30; d_gene: TRBD2; CDR3nt: TGTGCCTGGAGTGTAAACCTCCTAGCGGGGGAGGGAAATGAGCAGTTCTTC; CDR3aa: CAWSVNLLAGEGNEQFF